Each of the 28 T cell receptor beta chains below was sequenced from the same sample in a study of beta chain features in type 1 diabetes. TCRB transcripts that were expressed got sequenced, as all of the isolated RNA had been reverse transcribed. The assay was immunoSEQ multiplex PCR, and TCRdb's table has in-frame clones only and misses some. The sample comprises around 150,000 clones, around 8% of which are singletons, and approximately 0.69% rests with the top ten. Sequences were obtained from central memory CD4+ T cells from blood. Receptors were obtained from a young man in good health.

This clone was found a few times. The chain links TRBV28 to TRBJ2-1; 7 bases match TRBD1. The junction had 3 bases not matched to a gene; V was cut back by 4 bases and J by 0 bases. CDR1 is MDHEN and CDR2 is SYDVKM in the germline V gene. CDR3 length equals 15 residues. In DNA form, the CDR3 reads TGTGCCAGCAGTTCGACAGGGCTCTCCTACAATGAGCAGTTCTTC. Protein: CASSSTGLSYNEQFF.

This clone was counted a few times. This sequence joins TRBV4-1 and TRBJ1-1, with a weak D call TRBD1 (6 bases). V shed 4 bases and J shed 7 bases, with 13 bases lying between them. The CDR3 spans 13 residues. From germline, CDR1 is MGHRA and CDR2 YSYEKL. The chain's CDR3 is CASSLRLDSEAFF. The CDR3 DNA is TGCGCCAGCAGCCTCCGCCTGGACAGTGAAGCTTTCTTT.

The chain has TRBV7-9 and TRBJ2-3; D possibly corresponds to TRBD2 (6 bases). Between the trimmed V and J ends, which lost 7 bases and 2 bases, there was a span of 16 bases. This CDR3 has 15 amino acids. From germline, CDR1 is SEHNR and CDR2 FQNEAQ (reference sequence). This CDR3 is CASTASGTDTDTQYF. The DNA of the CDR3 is TGTGCCAGCACCGCCTCCGGGACTGACACAGATACGCAGTATTTT.

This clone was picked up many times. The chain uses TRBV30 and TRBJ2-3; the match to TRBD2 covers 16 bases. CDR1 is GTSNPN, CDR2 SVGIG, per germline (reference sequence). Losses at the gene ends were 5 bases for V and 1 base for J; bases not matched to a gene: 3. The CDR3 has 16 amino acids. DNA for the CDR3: TGTGCCTGGGGGACTAGCGGGGGGGCCGGCACAGATACGCAGTATTTT. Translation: CAWGTSGGAGTDTQYF.

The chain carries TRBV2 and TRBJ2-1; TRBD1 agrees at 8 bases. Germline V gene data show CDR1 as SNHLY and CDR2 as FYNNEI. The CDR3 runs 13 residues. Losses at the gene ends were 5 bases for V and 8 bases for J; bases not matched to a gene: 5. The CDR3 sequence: CASSTDRGDEQFF. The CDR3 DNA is TGTGCCAGCAGTACCGACAGGGGCGATGAGCAGTTCTTC.

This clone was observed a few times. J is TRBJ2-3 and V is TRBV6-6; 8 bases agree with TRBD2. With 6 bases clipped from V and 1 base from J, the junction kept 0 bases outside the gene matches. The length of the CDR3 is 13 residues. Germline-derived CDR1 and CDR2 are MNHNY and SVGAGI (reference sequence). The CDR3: CASRTSGTDTQYF. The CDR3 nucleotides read TGTGCCAGCAGGACTAGCGGCACAGATACGCAGTATTTT.

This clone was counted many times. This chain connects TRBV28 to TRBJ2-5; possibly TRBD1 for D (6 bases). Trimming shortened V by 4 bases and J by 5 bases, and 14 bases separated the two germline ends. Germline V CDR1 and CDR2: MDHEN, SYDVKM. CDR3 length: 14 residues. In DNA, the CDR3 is TGTGCCAGCAGTTGGACAGTTCCCTACGAGACCCAGTACTTC. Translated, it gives CASSWTVPYETQYF.

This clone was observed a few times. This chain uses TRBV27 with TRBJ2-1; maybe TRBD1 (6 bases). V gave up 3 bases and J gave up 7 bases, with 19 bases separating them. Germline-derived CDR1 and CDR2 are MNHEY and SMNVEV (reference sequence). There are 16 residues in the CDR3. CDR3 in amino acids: CASSFQSGAGWNEQFF. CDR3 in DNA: TGTGCCAGCAGTTTTCAATCAGGGGCTGGTTGGAATGAGCAGTTCTTC.

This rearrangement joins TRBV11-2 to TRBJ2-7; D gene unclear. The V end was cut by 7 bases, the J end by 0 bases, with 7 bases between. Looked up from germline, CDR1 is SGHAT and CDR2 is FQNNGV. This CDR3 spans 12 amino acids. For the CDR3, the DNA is TGTGCCAGCAACAATCCCTCCTACGAGCAGTACTTC. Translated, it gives CASNNPSYEQYF.

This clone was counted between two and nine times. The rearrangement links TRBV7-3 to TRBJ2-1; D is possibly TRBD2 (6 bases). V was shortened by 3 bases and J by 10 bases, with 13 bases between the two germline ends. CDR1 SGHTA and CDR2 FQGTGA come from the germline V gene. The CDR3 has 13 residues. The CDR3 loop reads CASSFAGSGEQFF. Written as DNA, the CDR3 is TGTGCCAGCAGCTTCGCCGGGAGCGGGGAGCAGTTCTTC. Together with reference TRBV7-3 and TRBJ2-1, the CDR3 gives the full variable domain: GAGVSQTPSNKVTEKGKYVELRCDPISGHTALYWYRQSLGQGPEFLIYFQGTGAADDSGLPNDRFFAVRPEGSVSTLKIQRTERGDSAVYLCASSFAGSGEQFFGPGTRLTVL.

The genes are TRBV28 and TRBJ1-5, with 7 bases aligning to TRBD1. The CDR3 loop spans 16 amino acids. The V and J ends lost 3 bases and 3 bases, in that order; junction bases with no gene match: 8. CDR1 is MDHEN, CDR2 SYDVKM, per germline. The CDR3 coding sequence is TGTGCCAGCAGTTTTCCCCTCGGGACAGTCAATCAGCCCCAGCATTTT. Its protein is CASSFPLGTVNQPQHF.

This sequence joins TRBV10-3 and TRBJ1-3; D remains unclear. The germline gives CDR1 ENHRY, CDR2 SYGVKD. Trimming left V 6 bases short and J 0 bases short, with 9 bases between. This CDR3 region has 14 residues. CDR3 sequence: CAIRPGSSGNTIYF. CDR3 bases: TGTGCCATCAGGCCCGGGAGCTCTGGAAACACCATATATTTT.

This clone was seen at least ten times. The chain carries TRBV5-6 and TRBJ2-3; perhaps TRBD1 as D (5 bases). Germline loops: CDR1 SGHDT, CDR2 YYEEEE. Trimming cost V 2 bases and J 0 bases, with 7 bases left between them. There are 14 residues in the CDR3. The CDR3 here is CASSFGASTDTQYF. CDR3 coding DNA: TGTGCCAGCAGCTTTGGGGCTAGCACAGATACGCAGTATTTT. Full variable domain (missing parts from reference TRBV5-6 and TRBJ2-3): DAGVTQSPTHLIKTRGQQVTLRCSPKSGHDTVSWYQQALGQGPQFIFQYYEEEERQRGNFPDRFSGHQFPNYSSELNVNALLLGDSALYLCASSFGASTDTQYFGPGTRLTVL.

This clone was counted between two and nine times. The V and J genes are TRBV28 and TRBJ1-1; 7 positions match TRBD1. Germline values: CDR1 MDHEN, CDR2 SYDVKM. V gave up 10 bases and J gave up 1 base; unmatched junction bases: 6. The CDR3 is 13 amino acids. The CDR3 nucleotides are TGTGCCATCTATGACAGGGCGAACACTGAAGCTTTCTTT. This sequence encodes CAIYDRANTEAFF.

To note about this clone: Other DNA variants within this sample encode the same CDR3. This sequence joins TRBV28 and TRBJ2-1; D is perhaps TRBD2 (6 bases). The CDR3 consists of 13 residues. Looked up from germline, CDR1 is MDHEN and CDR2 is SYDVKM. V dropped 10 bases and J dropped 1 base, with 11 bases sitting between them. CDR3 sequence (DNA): TGTGCCACAATCGGGGGTTCCTACAATGAGCAGTTCTTC. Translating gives CATIGGSYNEQFF.

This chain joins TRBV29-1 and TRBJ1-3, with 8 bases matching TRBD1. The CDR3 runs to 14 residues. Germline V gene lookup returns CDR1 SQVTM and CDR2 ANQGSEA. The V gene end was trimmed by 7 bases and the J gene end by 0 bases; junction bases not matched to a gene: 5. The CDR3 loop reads CSARQGSSGNTIYF. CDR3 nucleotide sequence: TGCAGCGCCCGACAGGGGAGCTCTGGAAACACCATATATTTT.

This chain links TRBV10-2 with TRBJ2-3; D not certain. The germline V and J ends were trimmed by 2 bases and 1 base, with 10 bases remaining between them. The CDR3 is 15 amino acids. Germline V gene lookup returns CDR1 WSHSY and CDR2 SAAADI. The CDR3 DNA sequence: TGCGCCAGCAGTGAGGGCCCTCACGGCACAGATACGCAGTATTTT. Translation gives CASSEGPHGTDTQYF.

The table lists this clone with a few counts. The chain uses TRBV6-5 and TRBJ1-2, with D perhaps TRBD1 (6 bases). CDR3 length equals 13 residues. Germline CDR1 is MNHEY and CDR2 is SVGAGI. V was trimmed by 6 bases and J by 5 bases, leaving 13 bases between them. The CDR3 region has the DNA TGTGCCAGCAGCGTAGGACAGTATTATGGCTACACCTTC. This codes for CASSVGQYYGYTF.

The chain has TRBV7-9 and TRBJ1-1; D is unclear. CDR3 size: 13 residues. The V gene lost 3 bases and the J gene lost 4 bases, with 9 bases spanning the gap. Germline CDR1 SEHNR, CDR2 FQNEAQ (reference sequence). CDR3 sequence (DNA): TGTGCCAGCAGCTTTGAGGGATTCACTGAAGCTTTCTTT. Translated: CASSFEGFTEAFF. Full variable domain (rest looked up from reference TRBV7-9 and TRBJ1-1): DTGVSQNPRHKITKRGQNVTFRCDPISEHNRLYWYRQTLGQGPEFLTYFQNEAQLEKSRLLSDRFSAERPKGSFSTLEIQRTEQGDSAMYLCASSFEGFTEAFFGQGTRLTVV.

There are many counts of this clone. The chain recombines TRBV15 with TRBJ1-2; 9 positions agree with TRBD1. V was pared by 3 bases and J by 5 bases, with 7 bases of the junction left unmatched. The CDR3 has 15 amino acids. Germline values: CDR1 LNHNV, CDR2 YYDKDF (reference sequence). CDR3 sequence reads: CATSRTGQGKYGYTF. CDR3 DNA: TGTGCCACCAGCAGGACGGGACAGGGAAAGTATGGCTACACCTTC.

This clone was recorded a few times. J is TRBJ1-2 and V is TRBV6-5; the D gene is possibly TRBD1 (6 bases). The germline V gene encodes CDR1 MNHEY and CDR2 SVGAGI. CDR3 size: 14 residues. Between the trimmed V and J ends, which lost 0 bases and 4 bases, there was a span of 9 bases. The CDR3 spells CASSYSTGIYGYTF. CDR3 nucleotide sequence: TGTGCCAGCAGTTACTCCACAGGGATCTATGGCTACACCTTC.

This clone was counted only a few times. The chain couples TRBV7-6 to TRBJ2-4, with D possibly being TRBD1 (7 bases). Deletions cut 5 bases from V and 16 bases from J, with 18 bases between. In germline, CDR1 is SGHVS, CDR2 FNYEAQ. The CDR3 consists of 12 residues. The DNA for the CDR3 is TGTGCCAGCAGCCCGCAGGGGGGATCTCAATACTTC. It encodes CASSPQGGSQYF. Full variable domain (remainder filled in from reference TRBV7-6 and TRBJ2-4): GAGVSQSPRYKVTKRGQDVALRCDPISGHVSLYWYRQALGQGPEFLTYFNYEAQQDKSGLPNDRFSAERPEGSISTLTIQRTEQRDSAMYRCASSPQGGSQYFGAGTRLSVL.

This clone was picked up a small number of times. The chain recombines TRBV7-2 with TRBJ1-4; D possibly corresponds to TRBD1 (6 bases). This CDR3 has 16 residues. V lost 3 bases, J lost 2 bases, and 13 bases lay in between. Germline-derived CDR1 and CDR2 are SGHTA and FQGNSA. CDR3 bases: TGTGCCAGCAGCTTTGCTGGGGGGGCGACTAATGAAAAACTGTTTTTT. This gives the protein CASSFAGGATNEKLFF.

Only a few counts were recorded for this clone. CDR3 sequence (DNA): TGTGCCAGCAGCGCTTTCAGGGGAACGAACACTGAAGCTTTCTTT. It codes for CASSAFRGTNTEAFF. The V gene is TRBV7-2, the J gene TRBJ1-1; the D gene is possibly TRBD1 (6 bases). This CDR3 region has 15 residues. The ends were cut back, 5 bases at V and 1 base at J, with 14 bases in the middle. Germline V gene lookup returns CDR1 SGHTA and CDR2 FQGNSA.

The CDR3 loop is CASSLRQGSDIQYF. CDR3 DNA: TGTGCCAGCAGCTTGAGACAGGGGAGTGACATTCAGTACTTC. J is TRBJ2-4 and V is TRBV11-2, with 8 positions matching TRBD1. The J segment lost 8 bases and the V segment lost 3 bases, leaving 6 bases of the junction unmatched. Germline CDR1 and CDR2: SGHAT and FQNNGV. The CDR3 runs 14 residues.

In DNA, the CDR3 is TGCGCCAGCAGCCAAGATGGGACAGGCCTGGAGGGCTACACCTTC. Translated: CASSQDGTGLEGYTF. The V and J genes are TRBV4-3 and TRBJ1-2, with 8 nucleotides matching TRBD1. This CDR3 comprises 15 residues. The V gene end was trimmed by 0 bases and the J gene end by 8 bases; junction bases not matched to a gene: 8. CDR1 and CDR2 (germline): LGHNA, YSLEER.

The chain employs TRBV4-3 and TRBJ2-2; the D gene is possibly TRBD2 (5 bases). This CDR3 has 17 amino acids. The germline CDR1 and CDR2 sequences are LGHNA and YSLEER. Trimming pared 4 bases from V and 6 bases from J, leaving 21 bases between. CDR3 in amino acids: CASSPGVGRGRAGELFF. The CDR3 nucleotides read TGCGCCAGCAGCCCTGGGGTTGGCCGGGGAAGGGCCGGGGAGCTGTTTTTT.

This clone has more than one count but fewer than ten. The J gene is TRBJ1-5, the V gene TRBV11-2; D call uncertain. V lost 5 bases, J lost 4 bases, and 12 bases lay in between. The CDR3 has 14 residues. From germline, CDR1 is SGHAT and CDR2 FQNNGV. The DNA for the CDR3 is TGTGCCAGCAGCCCTATTGACATTAATCAGCCCCAGCATTTT. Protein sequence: CASSPIDINQPQHF.